This T cell receptor beta chain was sequenced during a study of T cells after yellow fever vaccination. As for the study in general: Each low-cell-number fraction was prepared by means of SMART-Seq v4 Ultra Low Input.

UMIs were added to TCR cDNA along with a universal primer site when it was made by 5'RACE template switching. TCRdb itself ran the 5' RACE reads through MiXCR, one entry per CDR3 protein. The table lists 250,000 to 400,000 distinct CDR3 sequences, 4% to 5.5% of them singletons, with 19% in the top ten. This clonotype was counted ten times or more. The receptor was isolated from a young man who received the YFV17D yellow fever vaccine. The sequencing used PBMCs, collected 15 days after the yellow fever booster vaccination.

CDR3 sequence (DNA): TGTGCCAGCACAGAATTGTCGGCCAAAGGGTTCTTC. Protein sequence: CASTELSAKGFF. The chain has TRBV12-3 or TRBV12-4 and TRBJ2-1; D gene ambiguous. This CDR3 contains 12 residues. Trimming pared 7 bases from V and 15 bases from J, leaving 19 bases between.